This T cell receptor (beta chain) was retrieved from a study of blood T cell repertoires in COVID-19. Study background: COVID-19 samples, acute and convalescent, were from the United States, Italy and Spain. In each case, the material was cDNA or gDNA derived from T cells, B-cell-depleted T cells, or PBMCs.

Generated by immunoSEQ multiplex PCR, the TCRdb table keeps only in-frame clones and is missing some. The sample has around 120,000 clones, 90% seen once. V was clipped by 7 bases and J by 7 bases; unmatched bases: 6. Germline CDR1 SQVTM, CDR2 ANQGSEA. CDR3 size: 13 residues. The Seattle site enrolled patients during active infection and followed them longitudinally. This chain joins TRBV29-1 and TRBJ1-3; 11 nucleotides match TRBD1. This receptor was obtained from a woman between 55 and 75 years old with COVID-19, enrolled during active disease. Sequenced sample: peripheral blood. This CDR3 is CSAGQGAPNTIYF. The CDR3 region has the DNA TGCAGCGCAGGACAGGGGGCTCCGAACACCATATATTTT.